These 8 T cell receptor beta chains came from one sample sequenced in a study of OX40 agonist ivuxolimab in advanced cancers. TCRdb's table, derived via immunoSEQ multiplex PCR, lists solely in-frame clones and lacks some. Among tens of thousands of clones listed, over 80% were seen once. The sequences come from CD4+ or CD8+ T cells sorted from blood, collected in a trial of the OX40 agonist ivuxolimab. These receptors all stem from an adult with an advanced solid tumor such as melanoma, head and neck, liver or kidney cancer.

The chain joins TRBV11-2 to TRBJ2-5, with 10 bases matching TRBD2. This CDR3 spans 14 amino acids. The J segment lost 2 bases and the V segment lost 5 bases, leaving 2 bases of the junction unmatched. Germline lookup yields CDR1 SGHAT and CDR2 FQNNGV. This CDR3 is CASSLAGAQETQYF. The CDR3 region has the DNA TGTGCCAGCAGCCTAGCGGGGGCGCAAGAGACCCAGTACTTC.

Here the CDR3 DNA reads TGTGCCAGCAGTTTGGGGCAGGGTCTGTCTGCCCTCCACTTT. Translated: CASSLGQGLSALHF. V is TRBV28 and J is TRBJ1-6; possible D gene TRBD1, 5 bases. The V end was cut by 3 bases, the J end by 14 bases, with 17 bases between. The germline V gene encodes CDR1 MDHEN and CDR2 SYDVKM. This CDR3 region has 14 residues.

J is TRBJ2-2 and V is TRBV6-6; possible D gene TRBD1, 6 bases. Germline assignment: CDR1 MNHNY and CDR2 SVGAGI (reference sequence). V was clipped by 5 bases and J by 6 bases, with 16 bases between them. The CDR3 sequence is 15 residues long. The chain's CDR3 is CASSTPHRAAGELFF. In DNA form, the CDR3 reads TGTGCCAGCAGTACCCCGCACAGGGCGGCCGGGGAGCTGTTTTTT.

This chain links TRBV7-9 with TRBJ2-1, with D unclear. Germline CDR1 SEHNR, CDR2 FQNEAQ (reference sequence). This CDR3 spans 16 amino acids. Deletions cut 5 bases from V and 0 bases from J, with 14 bases between. The CDR3 region has the DNA TGTGCCAGCAGCCCCAGGACCGCGAGCTCCTACAATGAGCAGTTCTTC. Translating it yields CASSPRTASSYNEQFF.

This clone was seen more than once but under ten times. CDR3 DNA sequence: TGCGCCAGCAGTTCAAACAGGGGCAACTATGGCTACACCTTC. Translating gives CASSSNRGNYGYTF. The rearrangement links TRBV10-2 to TRBJ1-2; 7 bases line up with TRBD1. Germline loops: CDR1 WSHSY, CDR2 SAAADI. Losses at the gene ends were 5 bases for V and 2 bases for J; bases not matched to a gene: 5. The CDR3 is made up of 14 amino acids.

This clone was recorded only once. J is TRBJ2-7 and V is TRBV25-1; 8 bases match TRBD1. Trimming at V came to 5 bases and at J to 4 bases, leaving 7 bases not matched to a gene. The CDR3 runs 14 residues. Germline assignment: CDR1 MGHDK and CDR2 SYGVNS. The CDR3: CASSPRTGTYEQYF. The CDR3 DNA is TGTGCCAGCAGTCCCCGGACAGGGACGTACGAGCAGTACTTC.

As to this clone: Other nucleotide sequences in the sample specify the same CDR3. This chain joins TRBV6-1 and TRBJ1-2; D call uncertain. CDR1 and CDR2 (germline): MNHNS, SASEGT. This CDR3 spans 14 amino acids. Deletions cut 3 bases from V and 3 bases from J, with 11 bases between. The CDR3: CASSEDREDYGYTF. DNA for the CDR3: TGTGCCAGCAGTGAGGACCGGGAGGACTATGGCTACACCTTC.

This clone was observed a single time. The chain is built from TRBV28 and TRBJ1-1; 7 positions match TRBD1. V shed 8 bases, J shed 6 bases, and the junction held 12 bases outside the gene matches. The CDR3 is 14 residues long. Germline values: CDR1 MDHEN, CDR2 SYDVKM. CDR3: CASRSLQGFAEAFF. The CDR3 nucleotides read TGTGCCAGCCGGTCCCTACAGGGGTTCGCTGAAGCTTTCTTT.